A selection of T cell receptor beta chains follows, all from one sample in a study of T cells in Graves' hyperthyroidism and ophthalmopathy. TCRdb reprocessed the multiplex PCR reads with MiXCR, giving one entry per CDR3 protein. The sample includes 490,000 or so distinct CDR3 sequences, just under 20% seen only once; the top ten take roughly 44%. Sequenced sample: blood. These receptors were obtained from a man aged 35 to 55 with Graves' ophthalmopathy. CDR3s include the opening cysteine and the closing phenylalanine or tryptophan. A D gene is named only where the DNA matches it firmly. Expanded clones get a size class; other rows say once, few or many, or leave the size out.

- | TRBJ2-2 | 13 | TRBV6-5 | - | TGTGCCAGCAGTTACTCCCGCACCGGGGAGCTGTTTTTT | CASSYSRTGELFF
TRBD2 | TRBJ2-1 | 17 | TRBV15 | - | TGTGCCACCAGCCCCCGGGAGGACGGGAGCTCCTACAATGAGCAGTTCTTC | CATSPREDGSSYNEQFF
- | TRBJ2-3 | 14 | TRBV7-2 | few | TGTGCCAGCAGCTCTCGGCAGGGGACAGATACGCAGTATTTT | CASSSRQGTDTQYF
- | TRBJ1-5 | 13 | TRBV6-2/TRBV6-3 | few | TGTGCCAGCAGGTGGGGGGAGAGTCAGCCCCAGCATTTT | CASRWGESQPQHF
- | TRBJ2-1 | 14 | TRBV3-1 | many | TGTGCCAGCAGCCTCACCCTTCGGGCGGATGAGCAGTTCTTC | CASSLTLRADEQFF
- | TRBJ1-5 | 15 | TRBV19 | - | TGTGCCAGTAGTATTCGACACTATAGCAATCAGCCCCAGCATTTT | CASSIRHYSNQPQHF
- | TRBJ1-1 | 14 | TRBV20-1 | - | TGCAGTGCTAGTGGGTCGCCGGGGACATTTGAAGCTTTCTTT | CSASGSPGTFEAFF
TRBD2 | TRBJ2-1 | 11 | TRBV6-2/TRBV6-3 | - | TGTGCCAGCAGTCTGGGGACTAGCCTGTTCTTC | CASSLGTSLFF
TRBD1 | TRBJ1-1 | 13 | TRBV7-3 | - | TGTGCCAGCAACGGGACAGGGAGCACTGAAGCTTTCTTT | CASNGTGSTEAFF
TRBD2 | TRBJ2-1 | 16 | TRBV6-1 | few | TGTGCCAGCAGTGAATGGGCCAGCGGGAGTATCGATGAGCAGTTCTTC | CASSEWASGSIDEQFF
- | TRBJ1-4 | 14 | TRBV7-9 | few | TGTGCCATCGACAAACGGGGGTCTGGCGAAAAACTGTTTTTT | CAIDKRGSGEKLFF
- | TRBJ1-3 | 16 | TRBV5-1 | few | TGCGCCAGCAGCCGCGAGGACAGACCTTCTGGAAACACCATATATTTT | CASSREDRPSGNTIYF
- | TRBJ1-2 | 14 | TRBV3-1 | few | TGTGCCAGCAGCCAAGTCCAGGACCGACGCCACTACACCTTC | CASSQVQDRRHYTF
- | TRBJ2-5 | 13 | TRBV20-1 | - | TGCAGTACTAGAGAGGCAGGGAAAGAGACCCAGTACTTC | CSTREAGKETQYF
- | TRBJ2-3 | 11 | TRBV30 | many | TGTGCCTGGAGTGGTGGAGATACGCAGTATTTT | CAWSGGDTQYF
- | TRBJ2-1 | 11 | TRBV18 | many | TGTGCCAGCTCACCAGGTGGCGAGCAGTTCTTC | CASSPGGEQFF
- | TRBJ2-5 | 15 | TRBV10-3 | - | TGTGCCTCCCCCGGTAGTGGGGGATTTCGAAAGACCCAGTACTTC | CASPGSGGFRKTQYF
- | TRBJ1-1 | 11 | TRBV6-1 | - | TGTGCCAGCCGCTCCCCCACTGAAGCTTTCTTT | CASRSPTEAFF
- | TRBJ2-2 | 16 | TRBV7-3 | - | TGTGCCAGCAGCTTAACCTCACAGGGGAACACCGGGGAGCTGTTTTTT | CASSLTSQGNTGELFF
TRBD2 | TRBJ2-1 | 16 | TRBV5-1 | many | TGCGCCAGCAGCTACCGGGGAGGGCGGATCTACAATGAGCAGTTCTTC | CASSYRGGRIYNEQFF
TRBD1 | TRBJ2-3 | 16 | TRBV30 | many | TGTGCCTGGAGGAGTCGACAGGGGGGAAACACAGATACGCAGTATTTT | CAWRSRQGGNTDTQYF
TRBD1 | TRBJ2-2 | 19 | TRBV4-2 | few | TGTGCCAGCAGCCAAGATCACCCGGACAGGCGTGCGAACACCGGGGAGCTGTTTTTT | CASSQDHPDRRANTGELFF
TRBD1 | TRBJ1-2 | 15 | TRBV7-2 | - | TGTGCCAGCAGCCAGAACCAGGGGGGGGGCTATGGCTACACCTTC | CASSQNQGGGYGYTF
TRBD2 | TRBJ2-5 | 15 | TRBV12-3/TRBV12-4 | - | TGTGCCAGCAGTTTTGGCGGGGGGGCCGGAGAGACCCAGTACTTC | CASSFGGGAGETQYF
TRBD1 | TRBJ1-2 | 16 | TRBV18 | few | TGTGCCAGCTCACCAGACAGGGGGCGCGGAAGTTACGGCTACACCTTC | CASSPDRGRGSYGYTF
TRBD2 | TRBJ2-5 | 15 | TRBV10-3 | - | TGTGCCATCTCTGACGTCGGGGGGGGGGGAGAGACCCAGTACTTC | CAISDVGGGGETQYF
- | TRBJ2-6 | 15 | TRBV19 | - | TGTGCCAGTACCCCCTCGGCGTCGGGGGCCAACGTCCTGACTTTC | CASTPSASGANVLTF
- | TRBJ2-7 | 18 | TRBV5-1 | - | TGCGCCAGCAGCTTGAACCCAGGTGGGGGCCGGAGCTCCTACGAGCAGTACTTC | CASSLNPGGGRSSYEQYF
- | TRBJ2-3 | 14 | TRBV11-1 | few | TGTGCCAGCAGCTCGGGACTTCTTACAGATACGCAGTATTTT | CASSSGLLTDTQYF
- | TRBJ1-5 | 14 | TRBV19 | - | TGTGCCAGTAGTACACAAACCTTGACATTCCCCCAGCATTTT | CASSTQTLTFPQHF
- | TRBJ2-5 | 15 | TRBV25-1 | many | TGTGCCAGCACTCGGGGCACGATAGGGGAGGAGACCCAGTACTTC | CASTRGTIGEETQYF
TRBD1 | TRBJ1-1 | 13 | TRBV7-8 | few | TGTGCCAGCAGCCCGACAGGGTTCCCTGAAGCTTTCTTT | CASSPTGFPEAFF
TRBD1 | TRBJ1-2 | 14 | TRBV7-9 | - | TGTGCCAGCAGCTCCCTTGACAGGGGCTATGGCTACACCTTC | CASSSLDRGYGYTF
- | TRBJ2-5 | 15 | TRBV7-3 | - | TGTGCCAGCAGCCCGGGGCTAACACCCCAAGAGACCCAGTACTTC | CASSPGLTPQETQYF
TRBD1 | TRBJ1-4 | 18 | TRBV5-5 | few | TGTGCCAGCAGCTGGACCTTCCGGGACAGGGTCGTTAATGAAAAACTGTTTTTT | CASSWTFRDRVVNEKLFF
TRBD1 | TRBJ1-1 | 14 | TRBV5-1 | - | TGCGCCAGCTCTGTACAGGGGGCGCGGGGTGAAGCTTTCTTT | CASSVQGARGEAFF
TRBD2 | TRBJ2-2 | 16 | TRBV28 | - | TGTGCCAGCAGTACCGTGCCCGGGACTAGAGCCGGGGAGCTGTTTTTT | CASSTVPGTRAGELFF